These 19 T cell receptor beta chains came from one sample sequenced in a study of cytomegalovirus exposure and HLA in healthy donors. The PCR was carried out with 60 Vbeta primers and 13 Jbeta primers. This table comes from immunoSEQ multiplex PCR, and its TCRdb copy is limited to in-frame clones, with some not included. The repertoire holds roughly 120,000 clones, with over 65% as singletons. The sequencing input was PBMCs. The receptors here all came from a man aged 30 to 45 in good health and CMV-seropositive.

Only one count was recorded for this clone. DNA of the CDR3: TGTGCCAGCAGCTGGAGAGCTCATGGCTCTGGAAACACCATATATTTT. Protein sequence: CASSWRAHGSGNTIYF. The chain is built from TRBV7-8 and TRBJ1-3; no clear D. V lost 4 bases to trimming and J lost 0 bases, with 13 bases between them. The CDR3 runs to 16 residues. Germline CDR1 and CDR2: SGHVS and FQNEAQ.

The chain recombines TRBV7-2 with TRBJ2-1, with 8 positions matching TRBD2. The CDR3 sequence is 14 residues long. Germline CDR1 reads SGHTA; CDR2 reads FQGNSA. Trimming cost V 0 bases and J 11 bases; bases outside gene matches: 6. CDR3 DNA sequence: TGTGCCAGCAGCTTAGCTAGCGGGGACTCTAAGCAGTTCTTC. Translation gives CASSLASGDSKQFF.

The table lists this clone with a few counts. The chain has TRBV27 and TRBJ2-3; maybe TRBD2 (6 bases). Germline lookup yields CDR1 MNHEY and CDR2 SMNVEV (reference sequence). Trimming stripped 4 bases from V and 1 base from J, with 12 bases between. This CDR3 region has 15 residues. The CDR3 region is CASSSLATGTDTQYF. The CDR3 nucleotides are TGTGCCAGCAGTTCACTAGCCACCGGCACAGATACGCAGTATTTT.

The gene calls are TRBV27 and TRBJ2-7; 8 positions agree with TRBD1. CDR3 length: 15 residues. The germline CDR1 and CDR2 sequences are MNHEY and SMNVEV (reference sequence). Trimming cost V 4 bases and J 3 bases; bases outside gene matches: 8. The CDR3 sequence is CASSSLGQDLYEQYF. In nucleotides, the CDR3 is TGTGCCAGCAGTTCCCTGGGACAGGATCTCTACGAGCAGTACTTC.

The J gene is TRBJ2-5, the V gene TRBV5-4; 15 bases are shared with TRBD2. Germline V gene data show CDR1 as SGHNT and CDR2 as YYREEE (reference sequence). V lost 3 bases to trimming and J lost 5 bases; unmatched junction nucleotides: 5. The CDR3 is 16 residues long. The CDR3 region is CASSWGTSGGLETQYF. The CDR3 nucleotides read TGTGCCAGCAGCTGGGGGACTAGCGGGGGGTTGGAGACCCAGTACTTC.

This clone was found a few times. The rearrangement links TRBV5-6 to TRBJ2-5, with 7 bases matching TRBD2. The J call may be faulty, since TRBJ2-7 better matches the DNA end. The V gene's germline CDR1 is SGHDT and CDR2 YYEEEE. CDR3 length: 13 residues. In DNA form, the CDR3 reads TGTGCCAGCAGGAGAGGGAGCGGGGACGAGCAGTACTTC. Its translation: CASRRGSGDEQYF.

The chain has TRBV9 and TRBJ2-5; a weak D match, TRBD1 (6 bases). Trimming pared 0 bases from V and 5 bases from J, leaving 11 bases between. CDR3 size: 14 residues. CDR1 and CDR2 from the germline V gene are SGDLS and YYNGEE. DNA for the CDR3: TGTGCCAGCAGCGTAGGGGGGCGTCAGGAGACCCAGTACTTC. This encodes CASSVGGRQETQYF. The full variable domain, completed using reference TRBV9 and TRBJ2-5, is DSGVTQTPKHLITATGQRVTLRCSPRSGDLSVYWYQQSLDQGLQFLIQYYNGEERAKGNILERFSAQQFPDLHSELNLSSLELGDSALYFCASSVGGRQETQYFGPGTRLLVL.

This chain links TRBV27 with TRBJ1-1, with a weak D call TRBD1 (6 bases). The CDR3 has 15 amino acids. Germline V gene data show CDR1 as MNHEY and CDR2 as SMNVEV (reference sequence). The V gene lost 2 bases and the J gene lost 3 bases, with 13 bases spanning the gap. CDR3 DNA sequence: TGTGCCAGCAGTTTACCAGGGGCGAGGGACACTGAAGCTTTCTTT. This translates into CASSLPGARDTEAFF.

In this sample, this clone turned up a few times. This rearrangement joins TRBV6-5 to TRBJ2-5; 7 bases line up with TRBD2. The CDR3 extends over 14 amino acids. Germline V gives CDR1 MNHEY, CDR2 SVGAGI. The ends lost 2 bases at V and 2 bases at J; junction bases unmatched: 2. CDR3 sequence (DNA): TGTGCCAGCAGTTACGGGGGGGGACAAGAGACCCAGTACTTC. Translated, it gives CASSYGGGQETQYF.

This clone was seen a handful of times. The gene calls are TRBV6-6 and TRBJ2-7, with D possibly being TRBD2 (6 bases). From germline, CDR1 is MNHNY and CDR2 SVGAGI (reference sequence). The CDR3 extends over 14 amino acids. The CDR3 reads CGTTRGRDFYEQYF. CDR3 nucleotides: TGTGGCACGACTCGTGGCAGGGACTTTTACGAGCAGTACTTC.

The chain carries TRBV4-1 and TRBJ1-2; D is unresolved. With 8 bases removed from V and 6 bases from J, the gap between germline ends came to 19 bases. The CDR3 contains 14 residues. The germline V gene has CDR1 MGHRA and CDR2 YSYEKL. The CDR3 spells CASRGVTGLHGYTF. The DNA of the CDR3 is TGCGCCAGCCGCGGGGTGACCGGGCTCCATGGCTACACCTTC.

V usage is TRBV9 and J usage is TRBJ2-3; weak D call: TRBD2 (6 bases). This CDR3 is 16 amino acids long. Looked up from germline, CDR1 is SGDLS and CDR2 is YYNGEE. Trimming left V 0 bases short and J 2 bases short, with 13 bases between. In nucleotides, the CDR3 is TGTGCCAGCAGCGTAGGAAATTGGGGGGACACAGATACGCAGTATTTT. Its translation is CASSVGNWGDTDTQYF. The whole variable domain, remainder taken from reference TRBV9 and TRBJ2-3, is DSGVTQTPKHLITATGQRVTLRCSPRSGDLSVYWYQQSLDQGLQFLIQYYNGEERAKGNILERFSAQQFPDLHSELNLSSLELGDSALYFCASSVGNWGDTDTQYFGPGTRLTVL.

The chain employs TRBV30 and TRBJ1-2, with TRBD1 matching over 8 bases. The CDR3 runs to 15 residues. V lost 5 bases and J lost 1; bases outside the gene matches: 9. Germline loops: CDR1 GTSNPN, CDR2 SVGIG (reference sequence). This CDR3 reads CAWYPQDRDNYGYTF. The DNA of the CDR3 is TGTGCCTGGTATCCTCAGGACAGGGATAACTATGGCTACACCTTC.

The chain combines TRBV27 with TRBJ1-6, with 10 positions matching TRBD1. V lost 5 bases and J lost 15; bases outside the gene matches: 10. The germline CDR1 and CDR2 sequences are MNHEY and SMNVEV (reference sequence). This CDR3 region has 14 residues. CDR3 protein: CASSLGTGVSRLHF. The CDR3 DNA sequence: TGTGCCAGCAGTCTGGGGACAGGGGTTTCTCGCCTCCACTTT.

This clone came up many times. The chain is built from TRBV4-3 and TRBJ1-4, with 10 nucleotides matching TRBD1. CDR3 length: 17 amino acids. CDR1 and CDR2 from the germline V gene are LGHNA and YSLEER. V was pared by 1 base and J by 7 bases, with 9 bases of the junction left unmatched. The CDR3 nucleotides are TGCGCCAGCAGCCAAGCCTACGACAGGGGGCCGGGTGAAAAACTGTTTTTT. It translates to CASSQAYDRGPGEKLFF.

V and J are TRBV9 and TRBJ2-1; 10 positions match TRBD2. Germline V gives CDR1 SGDLS, CDR2 YYNGEE. This CDR3 contains 15 residues. J gave up 9 bases and V 2 bases, and 8 bases lay outside the gene matches. CDR3 residues: CASSVNSGGPGEQFF. CDR3 DNA sequence: TGTGCCAGCAGCGTGAATAGCGGGGGGCCGGGTGAGCAGTTCTTC.

The chain is built from TRBV7-9 and TRBJ1-2; a weak D match, TRBD1 (6 bases). CDR3 size: 14 residues. Deletions cut 5 bases from V and 4 bases from J, with 14 bases between. Germline V lookup: CDR1 SEHNR, CDR2 FQNEAQ (reference sequence). The CDR3 protein is CASSPQGRFYGYTF. CDR3 nucleotide sequence: TGTGCCAGCAGCCCACAGGGACGGTTCTATGGCTACACCTTC. The full variable domain, its missing parts supplied by reference TRBV7-9 and TRBJ1-2, is DTGVSQNPRHKITKRGQNVTFRCDPISEHNRLYWYRQTLGQGPEFLTYFQNEAQLEKSRLLSDRFSAERPKGSFSTLEIQRTEQGDSAMYLCASSPQGRFYGYTFGSGTRLTVV.

The chain joins TRBV10-3 to TRBJ2-3, with 7 nucleotides matching TRBD1. This CDR3 contains 15 residues. Germline loops: CDR1 ENHRY, CDR2 SYGVKD. Trimming removed 10 bases from V and 4 bases from J; junction bases left unmatched: 14. CDR3 sequence (DNA): TGTGCCACCGGTAGGGGGCAGTCATCCTCAGATACGCAGTATTTT. Its protein is CATGRGQSSSDTQYF.

The genes are TRBV14 and TRBJ2-3; 8 positions match TRBD2. J gave up 5 bases and V 4 bases, and 11 bases lay outside the gene matches. The CDR3 is 16 amino acids. CDR1 is SGHDN, CDR2 FVKESK, per germline. In DNA form, the CDR3 reads TGTGCCAGCAGCCCCCTAGGAGCGGGGGTGCAAGATACGCAGTATTTT. Translated, it gives CASSPLGAGVQDTQYF.